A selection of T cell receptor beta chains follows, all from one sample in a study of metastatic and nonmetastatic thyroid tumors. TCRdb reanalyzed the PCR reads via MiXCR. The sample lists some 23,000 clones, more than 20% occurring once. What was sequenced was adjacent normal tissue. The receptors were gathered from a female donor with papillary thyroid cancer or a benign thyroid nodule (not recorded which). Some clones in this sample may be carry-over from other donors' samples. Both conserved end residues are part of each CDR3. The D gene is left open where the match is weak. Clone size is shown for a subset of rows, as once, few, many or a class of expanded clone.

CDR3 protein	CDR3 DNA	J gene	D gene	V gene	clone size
CSSSSLAGPGGQYF	TGCTCCAGCAGCTCGCTAGCGGGTCCGGGGGGGCAGTACTTC	TRBJ2-7	TRBD2	TRBV5-1	.
CASSYSEGRTEAFF	TGTGCCAGCAGTTACTCTGAGGGTAGGACTGAAGCTTTCTTT	TRBJ1-1	.	TRBV6-5	medium-sized
CASSRNREGDTGELFF	TGTGCCAGCAGTCGAAACAGGGAGGGAGACACCGGGGAGCTGTTTTTT	TRBJ2-2	.	TRBV6-1	medium-sized
CASSYSIAGGIIHEQFF	TGTGCCAGCAGTTACTCGATAGCGGGAGGAATAATCCATGAGCAGTTCTTC	TRBJ2-1	TRBD2	TRBV6-5	many
CATIGQAGNEQFF	TGTGCCACCATAGGACAGGCGGGGAATGAGCAGTTCTTC	TRBJ2-1	.	TRBV6-1	many
CAWSHMCGYEQYF	TGTGCATGGAGCCATATGTGTGGATATGAGCAGTATTTT	TRBJ2-3	.	TRBV30	.
CAIRLERELFF	TGTGCCATCAGGTTGGAGAGGGAGCTGTTTTTT	TRBJ2-2	.	TRBV10-3	many
CSVEPRGANYGYTF	TGCAGCGTTGAACCCCGAGGGGCCAACTATGGCTACACCTTC	TRBJ1-2	.	TRBV29-1	many
CASSSGVIYNEQFF	TGTGCCAGCAGTTCGGGAGTGATCTACAATGAGCAGTTCTTC	TRBJ2-1	.	TRBV6-1	medium-sized
CASSLSSINEQFF	TGTGCCAGCAGCTTATCGTCAATCAATGAGCAGTTCTTC	TRBJ2-1	.	TRBV7-2	few
CASSQELGWGRERMFF	TGTGCCAGCAGCCAAGAGCTCGGTTGGGGCCGAGAAAGAATGTTTTTT	TRBJ1-4	.	TRBV14	.
CSARDLLSNQPQHF	TGCAGTGCTAGAGACCTGCTTAGCAATCAGCCCCAGCATTTT	TRBJ1-5	.	TRBV20-1	once
CASSPRGGDGNTIYF	TGTGCCAGCAGCCCCAGAGGAGGGGACGGAAACACCATATATTTT	TRBJ1-3	.	TRBV7-2	few
CASSLERQRYGYTF	TGTGCCAGCAGCTTAGAAAGACAGCGCTATGGCTACACCTTC	TRBJ1-2	.	TRBV7-9	many
CASSPTGQGGTDTQYF	TGTGCCAGCTCACCGACGGGACAGGGAGGGACAGATACGCAGTATTTT	TRBJ2-3	TRBD1	TRBV18	many
CASKPSGPNYEQYF	TGTGCCAGCAAACCCAGCGGGCCCAACTACGAGCAGTACTTC	TRBJ2-7	.	TRBV2	many
CASSLEEAQEAPYF	TGTGCCAGCAGTTTGGAAGAGGCCCAAGAGGCCCCGTACTTC	TRBJ2-5	.	TRBV6-9	.
CASRATVVGSSDTQYF	TGTGCCAGCAGAGCCACGGTGGTCGGGAGTTCAGATACGCAGTATTTT	TRBJ2-3	.	TRBV6-1	medium-sized
CASTRGGAPNYGYTF	TGTGCCAGCACCCGGGGGGGGGCCCCTAACTATGGCTACACCTTC	TRBJ1-2	.	TRBV6-1	large
CASRNGLAGVEQYF	TGTGCCAGCAGAAACGGACTAGCGGGAGTTGAGCAGTACTTC	TRBJ2-7	TRBD2	TRBV2	few
CASRKERGYEQYF	TGTGCCAGCAGGAAGGAAAGAGGCTACGAGCAGTACTTC	TRBJ2-7	.	TRBV6-1	.
CASSLPGSLQYF	TGTGCCAGCAGTTTGCCAGGCAGCCTCCAGTACTTC	TRBJ2-7	.	TRBV12-3/TRBV12-4	few
CASSQESELRGGTEAFF	TGTGCCAGCAGCCAAGAAAGTGAGTTGCGGGGTGGCACTGAAGCTTTCTTT	TRBJ1-1	.	TRBV4-2	many
CASSLVRAQETQYF	TGTGCCAGCAGCTTAGTGCGGGCTCAAGAGACCCAGTACTTC	TRBJ2-5	.	TRBV11-3	many
CASIPMRVNTEAFF	TGTGCCAGCATCCCCATGCGTGTTAACACTGAAGCTTTCTTT	TRBJ1-1	.	TRBV12-3/TRBV12-4	.
CASSYSVGAAYEQYF	TGTGCCAGCAGTTACTCTGTGGGTGCCGCCTACGAGCAGTACTTC	TRBJ2-7	.	TRBV6-2/TRBV6-3	few
CASSLSSYNEQFF	TGTGCCAGCAGCTTAAGCTCCTACAATGAGCAGTTCTTC	TRBJ2-1	.	TRBV7-3	many
CASSSPWGGDTEAFF	TGTGCCAGCAGCTCTCCGTGGGGCGGGGACACTGAAGCTTTCTTT	TRBJ1-1	.	TRBV11-1	.
CASSLDSNQPQHF	TGCGCCAGCAGCTTGGACAGCAATCAGCCCCAGCATTTT	TRBJ1-5	.	TRBV5-1	many
CASSSGTGNGNTIYF	TGTGCCAGCAGTTCAGGGACAGGGAATGGGAACACCATATATTTT	TRBJ1-3	TRBD1	TRBV6-9	.
CASGGTVNQPQHF	TGTGCCAGCGGAGGGACAGTCAATCAGCCCCAGCATTTT	TRBJ1-5	TRBD1	TRBV6-1	medium-sized
CASSLAGERNEQFF	TGTGCCAGCAGCTTAGCGGGAGAAAGGAATGAGCAGTTCTTC	TRBJ2-1	.	TRBV7-6	many
CASSSLATEAFF	TGTGCCAGTAGTTCTCTCGCCACTGAAGCTTTCTTT	TRBJ1-1	.	TRBV19	medium-sized
CASSLVAGVGDTQYF	TGTGCCAGCAGCTTAGTAGCGGGAGTAGGTGATACGCAGTATTTT	TRBJ2-3	TRBD2	TRBV7-3	many
CASRRRPSPTDTQYF	TGTGCTAGCAGACGGCGGCCCTCTCCGACAGATACGCAGTATTTT	TRBJ2-3	.	TRBV19	few
CASSLRLGSYEQYF	TGTGCCAGCAGCTTAAGGCTGGGCTCCTACGAGCAGTACTTC	TRBJ2-7	.	TRBV11-3	many
CSAISQRGRSYNEQFF	TGCAGTGCTATTTCTCAGCGGGGCCGCTCCTACAATGAGCAGTTCTTC	TRBJ2-1	TRBD2	TRBV20-1	.
CSARHLNTGELFF	TGCAGTGCTAGACATCTGAACACCGGGGAGCTGTTTTTT	TRBJ2-2	.	TRBV20-1	many
CASSVGPSTDTQYF	TGTGCTAGCAGCGTCGGGCCCAGCACAGATACGCAGTATTTT	TRBJ2-3	.	TRBV7-7	.
CASSSTVNTEAFF	TGTGCCAGCAGCTCGACAGTGAACACTGAAGCTTTCTTT	TRBJ1-1	.	TRBV28	.
CASRDGQGQETQYF	TGTGCCAGCAGAGACGGACAGGGCCAAGAGACCCAGTACTTC	TRBJ2-5	TRBD1	TRBV7-9	many
CPISELEDTEAFF	TGTCCCATCAGTGAGCTCGAGGACACTGAAGCTTTCTTT	TRBJ1-1	.	TRBV2	.
CASRRGRTNEKLFF	TGTGCCAGCAGGCGGGGGCGGACTAATGAAAAACTGTTTTTT	TRBJ1-4	.	TRBV6-1	many
CASSQVGGRRYYEQYF	TGTGCCAGCAGCCAAGTTGGTGGGAGGAGATACTACGAGCAGTACTTC	TRBJ2-7	.	TRBV4-2	many
CASSRIGQSTDTQYF	TGCGCCAGCAGCCGCATCGGCCAAAGCACAGATACGCAGTATTTT	TRBJ2-3	.	TRBV4-3	many
CASRAVTGSYNEQFF	TGTGCCAGCAGGGCCGTGACAGGATCCTACAATGAGCAGTTCTTC	TRBJ2-1	.	TRBV7-8	.
CASSPAGSNQPQHF	TGTGCCAGCAGCCCGGCGGGTAGCAATCAGCCCCAGCATTTT	TRBJ1-5	.	TRBV5-6	many
CASSQGDRISRVGGYTF	TGTGCCAGCAGCCAGGGGGACAGGATTTCCCGAGTGGGCGGCTACACCTTC	TRBJ1-2	TRBD1	TRBV12-3/TRBV12-4	many
CASTLTPRGYNEQFF	TGTGCCAGCACCCTAACACCAAGGGGTTACAATGAGCAGTTCTTT	TRBJ2-1	.	TRBV27	few
CASSEMVGEGGELFF	TGTGCCAGCAGTGAAATGGTGGGAGAGGGCGGGGAGCTGTTTTTT	TRBJ2-2	.	TRBV2	medium-sized
CASSPSPDSIQPQHF	TGCGCCAGCAGCCCTAGCCCCGACAGTATTCAGCCCCAGCATTTT	TRBJ1-5	.	TRBV4-1	many
CASSPGLRAGGYYGYTF	TGTGCCAGCAGCCCAGGTTTGAGGGCCGGAGGCTATTATGGCTACACCTTC	TRBJ1-2	.	TRBV28	.
CASSPSRGRAGAQETQYF	TGTGCCAGTAGTCCGTCGCGGGGACGAGCGGGAGCACAAGAGACCCAGTACTTC	TRBJ2-5	TRBD2	TRBV19	many
CATSRGRGQDLGELFF	TGTGCCACCAGCAGGGGACGGGGACAGGACTTGGGGGAGCTGTTTTTT	TRBJ2-2	TRBD1	TRBV15	many
CSARKRTSVTDTHYF	TGCAGTGCCCGGAAGAGGACTAGCGTGACAGATACGCATTATTTT	TRBJ2-3	TRBD2	TRBV20-1	.
CASSRGGADPYNEQFF	TGTGCCAGCAGCCGAGGCGGCGCGGACCCCTACAATGAGCAGTTCTTC	TRBJ2-1	.	TRBV9	many
CATKRVGNQPQHF	TGTGCCACTAAGAGGGTGGGCAATCAGCCCCAGCATTTT	TRBJ1-5	.	TRBV19	few
CASSVSSGSGSETQYF	TGTGCCAGCAGCGTGAGTAGCGGGAGTGGATCTGAGACCCAGTACTTC	TRBJ2-5	TRBD2	TRBV9	many